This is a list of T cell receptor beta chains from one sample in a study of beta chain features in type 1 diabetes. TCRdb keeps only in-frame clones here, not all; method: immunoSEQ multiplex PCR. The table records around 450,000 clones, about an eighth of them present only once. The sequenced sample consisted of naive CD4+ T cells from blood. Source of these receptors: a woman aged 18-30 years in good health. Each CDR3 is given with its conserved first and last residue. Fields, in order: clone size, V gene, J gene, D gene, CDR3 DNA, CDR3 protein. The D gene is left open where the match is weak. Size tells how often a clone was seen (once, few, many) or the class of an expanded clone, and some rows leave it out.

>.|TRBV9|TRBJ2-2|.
TGTGCCAGCTCAAGAGGGGATAGAAACACCGGGGAGCTGTTTTTT
CASSRGDRNTGELFF
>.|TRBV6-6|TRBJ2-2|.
TGTGCCAGCAGTTACGGGGTTACCGGGGAGCTGTTTTTT
CASSYGVTGELFF
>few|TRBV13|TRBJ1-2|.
TGTGCCAGCAGCTTAAGACATAACTATGGCTACACCTTC
CASSLRHNYGYTF
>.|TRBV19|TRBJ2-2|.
TGTGCCAGTAATTTTCGGAACACCGGGGAGCTGTTTTTT
CASNFRNTGELFF
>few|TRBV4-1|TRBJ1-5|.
TGCGCCAGCAGCCACAAGGGCCTCCAGCCCCAGCATTTT
CASSHKGLQPQHF
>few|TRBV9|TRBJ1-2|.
TGTGCCAGCAGCGTAGGAGGTTTCAACTATGGCTACACCTTC
CASSVGGFNYGYTF
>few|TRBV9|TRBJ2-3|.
TGTGCCAGCAGCGTCCACAGCGCGGATACGCAGTATTTT
CASSVHSADTQYF
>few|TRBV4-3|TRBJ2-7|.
TGCGCCAGCAGCCAAGATGCGACAGGTTTATACGAGCAGTACTTC
CASSQDATGLYEQYF
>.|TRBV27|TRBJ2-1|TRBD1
TGTGCCAGTTATCGTCCCGGGACAGGCCCCAATGAGCAGTTCTTC
CASYRPGTGPNEQFF
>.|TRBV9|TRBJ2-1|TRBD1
TGTGCCAGCAGCCCCGGTGGGCAGGGGGTCTACAATGAGCAGTTCTTC
CASSPGGQGVYNEQFF
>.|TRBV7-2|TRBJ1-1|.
TGTGCCAGCAGCTTAGGGAGGGTCACTGAAGCTTTCTTT
CASSLGRVTEAFF
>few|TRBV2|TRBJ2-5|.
TGTGCCAGCTCGGCTGAGTACCAAGAGACCCAGTACTTC
CASSAEYQETQYF
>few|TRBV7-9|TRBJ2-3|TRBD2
TGTGCCAGCAGCCGCTTAATTCGCGGGGGGGACACAGATACGCAGTATTTT
CASSRLIRGGDTDTQYF
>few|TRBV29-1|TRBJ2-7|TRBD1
TGCAGCGTTGCCGCAGGGGGCCCCTACGAGCAGTACTTC
CSVAAGGPYEQYF
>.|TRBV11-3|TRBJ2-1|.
TGTGCCAGCAGCTTAATCCCGGGGGCTAACAATGAGCAGTTCTTC
CASSLIPGANNEQFF
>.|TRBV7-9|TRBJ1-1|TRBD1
TGTGCCAGCAGCCTCCTGACAGGGGCGAACACTGAAGCTTTCTTT
CASSLLTGANTEAFF
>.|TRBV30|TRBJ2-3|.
TGTGCCTGGAGTGTACGACGGGGCACAGATACGCAGTATTTT
CAWSVRRGTDTQYF
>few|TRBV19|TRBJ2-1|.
TGTGCCAGTAAACCAAACCTACGCCGGGACTCTCACAATGAGCAGTTCTTC
CASKPNLRRDSHNEQFF
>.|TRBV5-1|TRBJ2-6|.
TGCGCCAGCAGCATGGACGGGACCTCTGGGGCCAACGTCCTGACTTTC
CASSMDGTSGANVLTF
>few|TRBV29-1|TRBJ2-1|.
TGCAGCGTTGATTTCTACAATGAGCAGTTCTTC
CSVDFYNEQFF
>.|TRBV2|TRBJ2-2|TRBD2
TGTGCCAGCAGTTACGCGGGACTAGCGGGAACCACCGGGGAGCTGTTTTTT
CASSYAGLAGTTGELFF
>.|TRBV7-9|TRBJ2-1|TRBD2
TGTGCCAGCAGATCTCCGAGTAGCGGGCGGCACAATGAGCAGTTCTTC
CASRSPSSGRHNEQFF